The source of this TCR beta chain is a study of shared T cell receptors in the human thymus. Some clones are missing from TCRdb's copy, which holds only in-frame ones; the method was immunoSEQ multiplex PCR. The sample carries roughly 410,000 clones, around 93% recorded once. V lost 1 base and J lost 3; bases outside the gene matches: 7. CDR1 is SGHTS and CDR2 is YDEGEE in the germline V gene. There are 16 residues in the CDR3. This receptor was identified in a human donor. The sample comprised thymocytes. This chain connects TRBV5-8 to TRBJ1-1; 9 bases align to TRBD1. The CDR3 region is CASSLFGQGIDTEAFF. CDR3 bases: TGTGCCAGCAGCTTGTTTGGACAGGGGATTGACACTGAAGCTTTCTTT.